Following are 24 T cell receptor beta chains from one sample sequenced in a study of spatial heterogeneity in lung cancer. Time point here: sample taken at primary tumor resection. TCRdb reprocessed the 5' RACE reads with MiXCR, giving one entry per CDR3 protein. The sample holds some 21,000 distinct CDR3 sequences, 4.5% to 5.5% seen once. The sequencing here drew on PBMCs, taken at surgery. Every receptor here comes from a male donor with early-stage non-small cell lung cancer.

By share, this clonotype ranks as medium-sized. The rearrangement links TRBV7-6 to TRBJ1-5, with D possibly matching TRBD1 (6 bases). V dropped 1 base and J dropped 4 bases, with 11 bases sitting between them. The CDR3 is 15 amino acids. Germline-derived CDR1 and CDR2 are SGHVS and FNYEAQ. CDR3 in DNA: TGTGCCAGCAGCTTAGACCAGGGGAAGAATCAGCCCCAGCATTTT. Its translation is CASSLDQGKNQPQHF.

By share, this clonotype ranks as medium-sized. The V call is TRBV29-1, the J call TRBJ2-5; D is uncertain. Germline CDR1 and CDR2: SQVTM and ANQGSEA. Trimming removed 6 bases from V and 0 bases from J, with 14 bases in between. The CDR3 length is 14 residues. CDR3 coding DNA: TGCAGCGTGTGGGGATTAGGGAACCAAGAGACCCAGTACTTC. As protein: CSVWGLGNQETQYF. Full variable domain (outside the CDR3, taken from reference TRBV29-1 and TRBJ2-5): SAVISQKPSRDICQRGTSLTIQCQVDSQVTMMFWYRQQPGQSLTLIATANQGSEATYESGFVIDKFPISRPNLTFSTLTVSNMSPEDSSIYLCSVWGLGNQETQYFGPGTRLLVL.

The table lists this clonotype with many counts. This chain links TRBV27 with TRBJ1-6; no reliable D call. This CDR3 region has 14 residues. In germline, CDR1 is MNHEY, CDR2 SMNVEV (reference sequence). V lost 3 bases and J lost 6, with 9 bases in between. This CDR3 reads CASSFGNGNSPLHF. In DNA form, the CDR3 reads TGTGCCAGCAGTTTCGGGAATGGTAATTCACCCCTCCACTTT.

Ten or more counts support this clonotype. This chain connects TRBV25-1 to TRBJ2-7; D remains ambiguous. Germline V gene sequence: CDR1 MGHDK, CDR2 SYGVNS. The CDR3 covers 11 residues. V lost 5 bases, J lost 4 bases, and 6 bases lay in between. The chain's CDR3 is CASSFSYEQYF. The CDR3 DNA is TGTGCCAGCAGTTTCAGTTACGAGCAGTACTTC.

This clonotype turned up a few times. Given a much more abundant clone one base away, this may be a read error. V gene TRBV12-3 or TRBV12-4 combines with J gene TRBJ2-7; TRBD2 agrees at 10 bases. The CDR3 covers 16 residues. The CDR3 spells CASSFSASGSSYERYF. DNA of the CDR3: TGTGCCAGCAGTTTCTCGGCTAGCGGGAGCTCCTACGAGCGGTACTTC.

The genes are TRBV19 and TRBJ2-1; TRBD2 agrees at 12 bases. The germline V gene has CDR1 LNHDA and CDR2 SQIVND (reference sequence). The CDR3 sequence is 15 residues long. The V segment lost 7 bases and the J segment 7 bases; nucleotides outside the gene matches: 8. CDR3 in amino acids: CASTQFTSGRNEQFF. CDR3 coding DNA: TGTGCCAGTACCCAATTCACTAGCGGGAGGAATGAGCAGTTCTTC.

This clonotype came up many times. V gene TRBV7-9 combines with J gene TRBJ2-1; 8 bases line up with TRBD2. Unmatched junction bases numbered 12, after V lost 5 bases and J lost 6 bases. The CDR3 runs to 16 residues. CDR1 is SEHNR and CDR2 is FQNEAQ in the germline V gene (reference sequence). CDR3 amino acids: CASSAGLDLLGNEQFF. The CDR3 nucleotides are TGTGCCAGCAGCGCGGGACTAGATCTCTTGGGCAATGAGCAGTTCTTC.

This clonotype was counted many times. V gene TRBV24-1 combines with J gene TRBJ2-5; D is unclear. This CDR3 contains 12 residues. Germline V gives CDR1 KGHDR, CDR2 SFDVKD. V was clipped by 9 bases and J by 7 bases, with 14 bases between them. The CDR3 region is CATSAVAGTQYF. The CDR3 bases are TGTGCCACCTCGGCCGTCGCCGGGACCCAGTACTTC.

This clonotype was detected ten times or more. CDR3 nucleotides: TGCAGCGTTAGGGGTCTCAATGAGCAGTTCTTC. Translated, it gives CSVRGLNEQFF. The chain carries TRBV29-1 and TRBJ2-1; TRBD1 is a possible D gene (5 bases). From germline, CDR1 is SQVTM and CDR2 ANQGSEA. Trimming pared 5 bases from V and 6 bases from J, leaving 8 bases between. There are 11 residues in the CDR3.

This clonotype has just a few counts. The V and J genes are TRBV20-1 and TRBJ1-3; TRBD1 might be the D (6 bases). Looked up from germline, CDR1 is DFQATT and CDR2 is SNEGSKA (reference sequence). The CDR3 totals 13 residues. The V and J ends lost 5 bases and 8 bases respectively, with 16 bases between them. The CDR3 nucleotides read TGCAGTGCTGCAAAGGGGGTGGCGGACACCATATATTTT. Its translation is CSAAKGVADTIYF.

Many counts were recorded for this clonotype. The chain joins TRBV7-3 to TRBJ2-6; D ambiguous. Germline values: CDR1 SGHTA, CDR2 FQGTGA. V was pared by 0 bases and J by 0 bases, with 9 bases between. The CDR3 length is 17 residues. The CDR3 protein is CASSLTGGGSGANVLTF. In DNA, the CDR3 is TGTGCCAGCAGCTTAACGGGCGGCGGCTCTGGGGCCAACGTCCTGACTTTC.

This rearrangement joins TRBV18 to TRBJ2-6; 8 bases match TRBD1. This CDR3 is 19 amino acids long. CDR1 KGHSH and CDR2 LQKENI come from the germline V gene. The J segment lost 0 bases and the V segment lost 8 bases, leaving 15 bases of the junction unmatched. CDR3 nucleotide sequence: TGTGCCAGCGCTATCCTCCCGGGACAGGCGATCTCTGGGGCCAACGTCCTGACTTTC. The encoded protein is CASAILPGQAISGANVLTF.

This clonotype was found many times. The rearrangement links TRBV5-1 to TRBJ1-3; D not certain. V lost 0 bases and J 0 bases, leaving 7 bases between the germline ends. This CDR3 comprises 15 residues. Germline assignment: CDR1 SGHRS and CDR2 YFSETQ. The CDR3 DNA sequence: TGCGCCAGCAGCTTGGAGGCGAACTCTGGAAACACCATATATTTT. The encoded protein is CASSLEANSGNTIYF.

This clonotype was observed many times. The J gene is TRBJ2-4, the V gene TRBV20-1, with TRBD1 identical over 7 bases. The germline gives CDR1 DFQATT, CDR2 SNEGSKA (reference sequence). After removal of 4 bases from V and 1 base from J, the junction contained 4 bases not matched to a gene. This CDR3 has 14 residues. The CDR3 DNA reads as TGCAGTGCTACGGACAGGATGGCCAAAAACATTCAGTACTTC. Translation: CSATDRMAKNIQYF.

This clonotype counts as medium-sized. This sequence joins TRBV6-5 and TRBJ2-3; no firm D call. Between the trimmed V and J ends, which lost 5 bases and 0 bases, there was a span of 36 bases. This CDR3 is built from 23 residues. Per the germline V gene, CDR1 is MNHEY and CDR2 is SVGAGI. Here the CDR3 reads CASSRLSEGPLSRSPTSTDTQYF. The CDR3 DNA follows: TGTGCCAGCAGTAGACTGAGCGAAGGCCCTCTGTCCAGGAGTCCAACTAGCACAGATACGCAGTATTTT.

This clonotype has at least ten counts. J is TRBJ2-5 and V is TRBV30; 7 positions match TRBD1. Germline V CDR1 and CDR2: GTSNPN, SVGIG (reference sequence). Germline trimming cut 3 bases from V and 4 bases from J; bases unmatched to any gene: 2. The CDR3 runs to 12 residues. CDR3 in amino acids: CAWRTGLETQYF. CDR3 bases: TGTGCCTGGAGGACAGGGTTAGAGACCCAGTACTTC.

This clonotype is deemed medium-sized. DNA for the CDR3: TGCGCCAGCAGTCAATCGGGCCATCTACAAGAGACCCAGTACTTC. This codes for CASSQSGHLQETQYF. This chain uses TRBV23-1 with TRBJ2-5; D remains ambiguous. TRBV23-1 is known as an ORF, though its function is uncertain. V dropped 0 bases and J dropped 2 bases, with 10 bases sitting between them. The CDR3 covers 15 residues.

This clonotype was detected ten times or more. The V and J genes are TRBV7-2 and TRBJ1-2; D unresolved. The CDR3 covers 14 residues. V was trimmed by 4 bases and J by 4 bases, leaving 13 bases between them. Looked up from germline, CDR1 is SGHTA and CDR2 is FQGNSA. The CDR3 here is CASSSLLGRYGYTF. Written as DNA, the CDR3 is TGTGCCAGCAGCTCCCTGCTAGGTCGCTATGGCTACACCTTC.

The table lists this clonotype with a few counts. The V gene is TRBV11-2, the J gene TRBJ2-5; D may be TRBD1 (5 bases). CDR1 is SGHAT and CDR2 is FQNNGV in the germline V gene. The CDR3 has 15 residues. Trimming pared 3 bases from V and 3 bases from J, leaving 14 bases between. This CDR3 is CASSFQSGPKETQYF. As DNA, the CDR3 is TGTGCCAGCAGCTTTCAATCAGGGCCCAAAGAGACCCAGTACTTC. The whole variable domain, filled in from reference TRBV11-2 and TRBJ2-5, reads EAGVAQSPRYKIIEKRQSVAFWCNPISGHATLYWYQQILGQGPKLLIQFQNNGVVDDSQLPKDRFSAERLKGVDSTLKIQPAKLEDSAVYLCASSFQSGPKETQYFGPGTRLLVL.

This clonotype has just a few counts. The V call is TRBV30, the J call TRBJ2-7; unclear D gene. This CDR3 is 14 amino acids long. V lost 2 bases and J lost 2, with 13 bases in between. Germline V CDR1 and CDR2: GTSNPN, SVGIG (reference sequence). The CDR3 loop is CAWSPTPKAYEQYF. The CDR3 DNA sequence: TGTGCCTGGAGTCCAACACCAAAGGCCTACGAGCAGTACTTC.

This clonotype was counted at least ten times. The chain is built from TRBV20-1 and TRBJ1-3; unclear D gene. V was shortened by 6 bases and J by 0 bases, with 12 bases between the two germline ends. Per the germline V gene, CDR1 is DFQATT and CDR2 is SNEGSKA (reference sequence). This CDR3 spans 14 amino acids. For the CDR3, the DNA is TGCAGTGCATGTGACATAGGCTCTGGAAACACCATATATTTT. Amino acids: CSACDIGSGNTIYF.

In its sample, this clonotype was seen many times. V usage is TRBV11-2 and J usage is TRBJ2-7; D is undetermined. There are 13 residues in the CDR3. The V and J ends lost 3 bases and 1 base respectively, with 7 bases between them. Germline CDR1 is SGHAT and CDR2 is FQNNGV. For the CDR3, the DNA is TGTGCCAGCAGCTTGGCACGATCCTACGAGCAGTACTTC. Translation gives CASSLARSYEQYF.

This clonotype was picked up many times. The junction shows a germline mismatch at one end, possibly a read error. The V gene is TRBV7-7, the J gene TRBJ2-5; 7 bases agree with TRBD2. The CDR3 is 15 residues long. Germline lookup yields CDR1 SSHAT and CDR2 FNYEAQ (reference sequence). CDR3 loop: CASSLDTGGGETQYF. DNA of the CDR3: TGTGCTAGCAGCTTAGATACGGGAGGTGGGGAGACCCAGTACTTC.

This clonotype has a count of ten or more. The genes are TRBV6-5 and TRBJ1-1, with D possibly matching TRBD1 (5 bases). CDR1 is MNHEY, CDR2 SVGAGI, per germline. Trimming removed 6 bases from V and 1 base from J, with 21 bases in between. The CDR3 covers 17 residues. The CDR3 nucleotides are TGTGCCAGCAGCCCTCCCAACCGGGGCGGTAGGAACACTGAAGCTTTCTTT. Its translation: CASSPPNRGGRNTEAFF.